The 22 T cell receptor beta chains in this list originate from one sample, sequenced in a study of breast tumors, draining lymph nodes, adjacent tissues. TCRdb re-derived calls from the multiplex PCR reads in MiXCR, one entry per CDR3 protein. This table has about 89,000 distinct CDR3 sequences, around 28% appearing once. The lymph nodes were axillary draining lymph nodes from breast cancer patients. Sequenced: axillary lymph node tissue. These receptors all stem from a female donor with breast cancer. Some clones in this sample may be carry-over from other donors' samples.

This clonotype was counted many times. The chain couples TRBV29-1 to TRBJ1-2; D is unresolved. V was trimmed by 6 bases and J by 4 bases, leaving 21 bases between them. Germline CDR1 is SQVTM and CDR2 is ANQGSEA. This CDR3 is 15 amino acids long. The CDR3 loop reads CSVETSLSGVYGYTF. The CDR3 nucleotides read TGCAGCGTGGAGACAAGCCTATCTGGGGTCTATGGCTACACCTTC.

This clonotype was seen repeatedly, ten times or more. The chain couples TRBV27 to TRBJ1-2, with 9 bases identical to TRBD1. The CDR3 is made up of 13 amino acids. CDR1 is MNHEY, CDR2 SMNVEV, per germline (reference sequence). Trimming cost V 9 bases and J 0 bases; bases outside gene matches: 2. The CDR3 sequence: CASWDRANYGYTF. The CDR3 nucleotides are TGTGCCAGTTGGGACAGGGCTAACTATGGCTACACCTTC.

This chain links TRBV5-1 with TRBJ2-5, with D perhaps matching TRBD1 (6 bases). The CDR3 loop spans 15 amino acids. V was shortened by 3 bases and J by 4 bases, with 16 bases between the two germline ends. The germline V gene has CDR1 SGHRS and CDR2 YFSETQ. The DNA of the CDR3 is TGCGCCAGCAGCTCCTCGTCGGCAGGGGTAGAGACCCAGTACTTC. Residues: CASSSSSAGVETQYF.

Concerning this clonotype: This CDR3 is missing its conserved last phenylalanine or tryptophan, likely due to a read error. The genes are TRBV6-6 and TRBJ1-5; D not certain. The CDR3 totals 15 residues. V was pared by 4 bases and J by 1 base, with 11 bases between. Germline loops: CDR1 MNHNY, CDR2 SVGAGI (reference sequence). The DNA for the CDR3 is TGTGCCAGCAGTTCCCCGGGTCCCAGCAATCAGCCCCAGCATTGT. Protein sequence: CASSSPGPSNQPQHC.

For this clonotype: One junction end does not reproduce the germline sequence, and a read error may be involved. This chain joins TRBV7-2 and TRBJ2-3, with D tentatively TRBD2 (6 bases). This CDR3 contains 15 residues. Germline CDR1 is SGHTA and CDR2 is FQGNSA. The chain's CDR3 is CASSLGYGRIHTQYF. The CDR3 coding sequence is TGTGCCAGCAGCTTAGGGTACGGGAGAATACATACGCAGTATTTC.

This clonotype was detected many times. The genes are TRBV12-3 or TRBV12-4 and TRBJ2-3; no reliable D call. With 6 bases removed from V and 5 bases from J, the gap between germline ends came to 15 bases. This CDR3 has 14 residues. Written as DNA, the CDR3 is TGTGCCAGCAGCCCGACCCTGTCACAAGATACGCAGTATTTT. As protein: CASSPTLSQDTQYF.

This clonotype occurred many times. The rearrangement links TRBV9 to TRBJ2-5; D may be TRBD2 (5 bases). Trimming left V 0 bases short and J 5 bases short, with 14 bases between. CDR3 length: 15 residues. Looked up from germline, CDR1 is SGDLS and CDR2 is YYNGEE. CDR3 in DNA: TGTGCCAGCAGCGTAGCGCCAGCCCCGGGGGAGACCCAGTACTTC. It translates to CASSVAPAPGETQYF. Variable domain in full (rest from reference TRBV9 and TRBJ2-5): DSGVTQTPKHLITATGQRVTLRCSPRSGDLSVYWYQQSLDQGLQFLIQYYNGEERAKGNILERFSAQQFPDLHSELNLSSLELGDSALYFCASSVAPAPGETQYFGPGTRLLVL.

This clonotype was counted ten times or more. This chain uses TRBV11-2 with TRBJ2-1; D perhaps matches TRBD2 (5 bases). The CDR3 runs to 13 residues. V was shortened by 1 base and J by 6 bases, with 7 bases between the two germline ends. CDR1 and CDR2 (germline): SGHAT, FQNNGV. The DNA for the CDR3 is TGTGCCAGCAGCTTAGTACTAGGCAATGAGCAGTTCTTC. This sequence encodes CASSLVLGNEQFF.

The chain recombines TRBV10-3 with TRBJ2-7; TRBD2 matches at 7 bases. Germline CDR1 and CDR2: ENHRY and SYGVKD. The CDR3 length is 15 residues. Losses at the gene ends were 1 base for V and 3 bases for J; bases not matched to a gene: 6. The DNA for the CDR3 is TGTGCCATCAGTGAGTTCCGGGCGGGAGTCTACGAGCAGTACTTC. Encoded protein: CAISEFRAGVYEQYF.

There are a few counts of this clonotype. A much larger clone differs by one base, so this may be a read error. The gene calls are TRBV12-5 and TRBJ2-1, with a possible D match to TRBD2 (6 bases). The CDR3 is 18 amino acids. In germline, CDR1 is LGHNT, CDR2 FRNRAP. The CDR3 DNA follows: TGTACTAGTGGTCCATCAGGTAGGGACTCGGTACTCTACAATGAGCAGTTCTTC. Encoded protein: CTSGPSGRDSVLYNEQFF. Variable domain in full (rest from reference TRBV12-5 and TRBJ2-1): DARVTQTPRHKVTEMGQEVTMRCQPILGHNTVFWYRQTMMQGLELLAYFRNRAPLDDSGMPKDRFSAEMPDATLATLKIQPSEPRDSAVYFCTSGPSGRDSVLYNEQFFGPGTRLTVL.

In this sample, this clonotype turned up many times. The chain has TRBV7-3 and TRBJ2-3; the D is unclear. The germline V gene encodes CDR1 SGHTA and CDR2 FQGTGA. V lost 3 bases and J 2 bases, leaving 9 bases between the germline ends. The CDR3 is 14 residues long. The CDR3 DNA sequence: TGTGCCAGCAGCTTGGGTGCAGTCACAGATACGCAGTATTTT. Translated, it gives CASSLGAVTDTQYF.

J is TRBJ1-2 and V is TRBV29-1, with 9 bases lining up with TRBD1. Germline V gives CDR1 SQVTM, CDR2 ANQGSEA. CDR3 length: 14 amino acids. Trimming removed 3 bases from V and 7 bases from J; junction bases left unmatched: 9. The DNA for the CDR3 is TGCAGCGTTGATATCGGGACAGGGCCCGGTGGCTACACCTTC. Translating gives CSVDIGTGPGGYTF. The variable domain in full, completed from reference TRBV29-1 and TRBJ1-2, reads SAVISQKPSRDICQRGTSLTIQCQVDSQVTMMFWYRQQPGQSLTLIATANQGSEATYESGFVIDKFPISRPNLTFSTLTVSNMSPEDSSIYLCSVDIGTGPGGYTFGSGTRLTVV.

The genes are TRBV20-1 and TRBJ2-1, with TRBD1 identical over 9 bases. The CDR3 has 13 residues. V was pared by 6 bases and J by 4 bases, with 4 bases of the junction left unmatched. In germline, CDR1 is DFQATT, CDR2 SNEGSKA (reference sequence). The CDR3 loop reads CSATGTGYNEQFF. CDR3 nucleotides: TGCAGTGCAACCGGGACAGGGTACAATGAGCAGTTCTTC.

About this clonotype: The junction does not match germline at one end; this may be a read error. The CDR3 region is CASSSRQGGTGNTIYF. CDR3 DNA: TGTGCCAGCAGCTCGCGACAGGGGGGAACTGGAAACACCATATATTTT. The J gene is TRBJ1-3, the V gene TRBV5-1; 9 bases fit TRBD1. CDR1 and CDR2 (germline): SGHRS, YFSETQ. The CDR3 runs 16 residues.

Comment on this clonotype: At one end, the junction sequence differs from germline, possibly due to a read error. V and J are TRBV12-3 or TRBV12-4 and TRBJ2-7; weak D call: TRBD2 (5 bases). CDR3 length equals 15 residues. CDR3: CAGSFSGSTNYEQHF. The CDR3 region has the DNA TGTGCCGGCAGTTTTAGTGGGAGTACTAACTACGAGCAGCACTTC.

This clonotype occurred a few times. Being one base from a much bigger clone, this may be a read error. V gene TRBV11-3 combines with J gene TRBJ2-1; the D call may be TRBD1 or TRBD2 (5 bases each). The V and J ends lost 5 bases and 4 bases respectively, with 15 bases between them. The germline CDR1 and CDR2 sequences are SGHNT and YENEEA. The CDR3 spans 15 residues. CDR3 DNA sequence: TGTGCCAGCAGCATGGGACCAGCGGATTACAATGAGCAGTTCTTC. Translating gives CASSMGPADYNEQFF. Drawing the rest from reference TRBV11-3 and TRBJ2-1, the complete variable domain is EAGVVQSPRYKIIEKKQPVAFWCNPISGHNTLYWYLQNLGQGPELLIRYENEEAVDDSQLPKDRFSAERLKGVDSTLKIQPAELGDSAVYLCASSMGPADYNEQFFGPGTRLTVL.

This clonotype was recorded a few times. CDR3 amino acids: CASSPGTGSSPLHF. The CDR3 DNA reads as TGTGCCAGCAGTCCCGGGACAGGATCTTCACCCCTCCACTTT. The chain is built from TRBV6-6 and TRBJ1-6; TRBD1 matches 8 bases. CDR1 is MNHNY and CDR2 is SVGAGI in the germline V gene (reference sequence). The length of the CDR3 is 14 residues. V trimming: 5 bases; J trimming: 9 bases; junction bases outside the gene matches: 6.

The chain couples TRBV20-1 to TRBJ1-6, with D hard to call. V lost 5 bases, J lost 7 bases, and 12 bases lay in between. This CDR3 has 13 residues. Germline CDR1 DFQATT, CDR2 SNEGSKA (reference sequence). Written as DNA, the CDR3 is TGCAGTGCTGAAGGACGGCCAAATTCACCCCTCCACTTT. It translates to CSAEGRPNSPLHF.

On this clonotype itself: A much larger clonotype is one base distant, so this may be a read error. The CDR3 loop is CASSPLAGQGTYGYTF. The CDR3, as DNA: TGTGCCAGCAGCCCCCTAGCGGGACAGGGAACCTATGGCTACACCTTC. The rearrangement links TRBV16 to TRBJ1-2, with 9 nucleotides matching TRBD1. CDR3 length: 16 amino acids. The germline V gene encodes CDR1 KGHSY and CDR2 FQNENV. V dropped 4 bases and J dropped 4; count of bases not matched to a gene: 10.

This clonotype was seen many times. CDR3 nucleotide sequence: TGTGCCAGCACCCGGGCTAGCAGGGGGGAGCTGTTTTTT. Protein: CASTRASRGELFF. The chain is built from TRBV28 and TRBJ2-2; D is possibly TRBD2 (5 bases). V shed 7 bases and J shed 8 bases, with 14 bases lying between them. Germline CDR1 reads MDHEN; CDR2 reads SYDVKM. This CDR3 is 13 amino acids long.

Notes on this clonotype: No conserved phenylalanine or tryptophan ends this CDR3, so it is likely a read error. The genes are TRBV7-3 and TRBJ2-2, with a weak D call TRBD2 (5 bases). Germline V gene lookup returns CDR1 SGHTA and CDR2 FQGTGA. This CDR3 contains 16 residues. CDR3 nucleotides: TGTGCCAGCGGCTTATTGGGCGGAGGGAACACCGGGGAGCTGTTTTTG. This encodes CASGLLGGGNTGELFL.

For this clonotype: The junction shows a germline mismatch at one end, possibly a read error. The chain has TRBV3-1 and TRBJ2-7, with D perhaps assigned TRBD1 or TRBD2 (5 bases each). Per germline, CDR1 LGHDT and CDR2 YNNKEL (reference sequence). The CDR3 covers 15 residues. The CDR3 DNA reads TGTGCCAGCGGCCAAGACAGACAGCGAGACTACGAGCAGCACTTC. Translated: CASGQDRQRDYEQHF.